Each of the 21 T cell receptor beta chains below was sequenced from the same sample in a study of beta chain features in type 1 diabetes. Expressed TCRB transcripts were sequenced because the entire RNA isolate underwent reverse transcription. The data were produced by immunoSEQ multiplex PCR, yet TCRdb's version contains in-frame clones alone and is incomplete. The data show hundreds of thousands of clones, roughly 15% seen once. Regarding the study as a whole: In every one of the four CD4+ subsets, TCRB CDR3s were moderately but significantly shorter in Type 1 diabetes patients.

No antigen has been identified for these receptors. Sequencing was performed on naive CD4+ T cells from blood. These receptors all come from a man younger than 30 with type 1 diabetes.

This clone was counted a few times. The junction shows a germline mismatch at one end, possibly a read error. The chain carries TRBV29-1 and TRBJ1-3, with D hard to call. Germline V lookup: CDR1 SQVTM, CDR2 ANQGSEA. The CDR3 spans 15 residues. The CDR3 DNA reads TGCAGCGTTGATGGAGGGCAGGAGCCTGGGAACACCATATATTTT. Residues: CSVDGGQEPGNTIYF.

The V gene is TRBV23-1, the J gene TRBJ2-5; TRBD2 agrees at 7 bases. TRBV23-1 is annotated as an ORF whose role is uncertain. V shed 0 bases, J shed 5 bases, and the junction held 6 bases outside the gene matches. CDR3 length: 15 amino acids. The CDR3 DNA follows: TGCGCCAGCAGTCAATCGTCGGGGGGAGGGGAGACCCAGTACTTC. Protein product: CASSQSSGGGETQYF.

This clone was detected a few times. V and J are TRBV9 and TRBJ2-1, with D possibly matching TRBD2 (6 bases). The V end was cut by 2 bases, the J end by 7 bases, with 13 bases between. CDR1 and CDR2 from the germline V gene are SGDLS and YYNGEE. The CDR3 runs to 14 residues. The CDR3 loop reads CASSVGLAENEQFF. The CDR3, as DNA: TGTGCCAGCAGCGTGGGATTAGCGGAAAATGAGCAGTTCTTC.

This CDR3 is CASRAAGAGELFF. DNA of the CDR3: TGTGCCAGCAGAGCCGCAGGGGCCGGGGAGCTGTTTTTT. This sequence joins TRBV9 and TRBJ2-2; a weak D match, TRBD1 (6 bases). CDR1 and CDR2 (germline): SGDLS, YYNGEE. CDR3 length: 13 residues. V shed 5 bases and J shed 6 bases, with 11 bases lying between them.

This clone showed up just a few times. The rearrangement uses TRBV7-2 and TRBJ2-5, with D possibly matching TRBD2 (6 bases). Deletions cut 4 bases from V and 9 bases from J, with 21 bases between. Germline-derived CDR1 and CDR2 are SGHTA and FQGNSA. CDR3 size: 15 residues. CDR3 region: CASSWGLRGDRSQYF. The DNA of the CDR3 is TGTGCCAGCAGCTGGGGACTTCGAGGGGATCGGTCCCAGTACTTC.

This clone was seen a handful of times. Here the CDR3 reads CASSPLGSYNEQFF. DNA for the CDR3: TGCGCCAGCAGCCCGCTCGGCTCCTACAATGAGCAGTTCTTC. The chain recombines TRBV5-1 with TRBJ2-1, with no clear D. From germline, CDR1 is SGHRS and CDR2 YFSETQ. Between the trimmed V and J ends, which lost 4 bases and 0 bases, there was a span of 8 bases. The length of the CDR3 is 14 residues.

V and J are TRBV4-2 and TRBJ2-3, with D possibly matching TRBD2 (5 bases). Between the trimmed V and J ends, which lost 2 bases and 4 bases, there was a span of 19 bases. The germline gives CDR1 LGHNA, CDR2 YNFKEQ. The CDR3 covers 17 residues. The CDR3: CASSQRSALATSDTQYF. CDR3 sequence (DNA): TGTGCCAGCAGCCAAAGGTCGGCGCTAGCTACGTCAGATACGCAGTATTTT.

This clone was detected a few times. The chain couples TRBV7-9 to TRBJ2-7, with 11 bases identical to TRBD1. Germline CDR1 reads SEHNR; CDR2 reads FQNEAQ (reference sequence). The V gene end was trimmed by 4 bases and the J gene end by 5 bases; junction bases not matched to a gene: 4. The CDR3 spans 14 residues. This CDR3 reads CASSSSGQGDEQYF. CDR3 in DNA: TGTGCCAGCAGCTCATCGGGACAGGGGGACGAGCAGTACTTC.

In DNA, the CDR3 is TGTGCCTGGCTTTCGCGACAGGGTCCTAACTATGGCTACACCTTC. This codes for CAWLSRQGPNYGYTF. This chain joins TRBV30 and TRBJ1-2; 7 positions match TRBD1. J was trimmed by 0 bases and V by 5 bases; bases with no gene match: 9. Germline CDR1 and CDR2: GTSNPN and SVGIG (reference sequence). This CDR3 contains 15 residues.

The gene calls are TRBV11-1 and TRBJ2-5; the match to TRBD1 covers 7 bases. This CDR3 contains 13 residues. The ends lost 5 bases at V and 3 bases at J; junction bases unmatched: 3. Germline CDR1 and CDR2: SGHAT and FQDESV (reference sequence). The CDR3 DNA follows: TGTGCCAGCAGCCGCGGACAGGAAGAGACCCAGTACTTC. This gives the protein CASSRGQEETQYF.

This chain connects TRBV11-2 to TRBJ1-5; 7 bases are shared with TRBD1. The CDR3 has 15 residues. Germline V gene lookup returns CDR1 SGHAT and CDR2 FQNNGV. The trim removed 5 bases at V and 4 bases at J, leaving 8 bases unmatched. The CDR3 nucleotides read TGTGCCAGCAGCCTATCCGGGACAGATAATCAGCCCCAGCATTTT. It specifies CASSLSGTDNQPQHF.

Of note for this clone: This same CDR3 is encoded by further DNA sequences in the sample. The rearrangement joins TRBV7-9 to TRBJ1-5; no definite D call. CDR3 length: 15 residues. V dropped 2 bases and J dropped 0 bases, with 8 bases sitting between them. The germline V gene has CDR1 SEHNR and CDR2 FQNEAQ (reference sequence). The CDR3 sequence is CASSLTGNSNQPQHF. CDR3 DNA sequence: TGTGCCAGCAGCTTAACCGGGAATAGCAATCAGCCCCAGCATTTT. The entire variable domain, with the rest obtained from reference TRBV7-9 and TRBJ1-5, is as follows: DTGVSQNPRHKITKRGQNVTFRCDPISEHNRLYWYRQTLGQGPEFLTYFQNEAQLEKSRLLSDRFSAERPKGSFSTLEIQRTEQGDSAMYLCASSLTGNSNQPQHFGDGTRLSIL.

The genes are TRBV6-5 and TRBJ2-7; D is undetermined. This CDR3 has 11 residues. The germline V gene has CDR1 MNHEY and CDR2 SVGAGI. V lost 7 bases to trimming and J lost 5 bases, with 9 bases between them. In nucleotides, the CDR3 is TGTGCCAGCATGGCCTTTGACGAGCAGTACTTC. Encoded protein: CASMAFDEQYF.

V and J are TRBV5-6 and TRBJ2-2, with TRBD1 matching 7 bases. The V segment lost 4 bases and the J segment 3 bases; nucleotides outside the gene matches: 0. Germline V lookup: CDR1 SGHDT, CDR2 YYEEEE. The CDR3 contains 13 residues. The CDR3 sequence: CASSDRDTGELFF. The CDR3 DNA reads as TGTGCCAGCAGCGACAGGGACACCGGGGAGCTGTTTTTT.

The gene calls are TRBV29-1 and TRBJ2-4; D is possibly TRBD2 (5 bases). The V gene lost 6 bases and the J gene lost 1 base, with 13 bases spanning the gap. The CDR3 sequence is 14 residues long. The germline gives CDR1 SQVTM, CDR2 ANQGSEA. The CDR3 spells CSVTRGRAKNIQYF. Here the CDR3 DNA reads TGCAGCGTCACTCGGGGTAGGGCCAAAAACATTCAGTACTTC.

This rearrangement joins TRBV10-3 to TRBJ1-5, with D hard to call. The CDR3 contains 13 residues. V lost 8 bases, J lost 0 bases, and 8 bases lay in between. Per germline, CDR1 ENHRY and CDR2 SYGVKD. CDR3 region: CAIRGNSNQPQHF. CDR3 coding DNA: TGTGCCATCCGGGGTAATAGCAATCAGCCCCAGCATTTT.

The V and J genes are TRBV7-2 and TRBJ1-1; D is unresolved. This CDR3 has 14 residues. The germline V gene encodes CDR1 SGHTA and CDR2 FQGNSA. The germline V and J ends were trimmed by 3 bases and 5 bases, with 13 bases remaining between them. In nucleotides, the CDR3 is TGTGCCAGCAGCTTTGGCGGCTCGGGGACTGAAGCTTTCTTT. Protein: CASSFGGSGTEAFF.

This clone was counted between two and nine times. This rearrangement joins TRBV7-9 to TRBJ1-2, with TRBD1 matching 9 bases. Unmatched junction bases numbered 8, after V lost 4 bases and J lost 8 bases. This CDR3 region has 14 residues. Germline CDR1 is SEHNR and CDR2 is FQNEAQ (reference sequence). CDR3 sequence: CASSSRQGVRGYTF. For the CDR3, the DNA is TGTGCCAGCAGCTCACGACAGGGGGTGAGAGGCTACACCTTC.

The V and J genes are TRBV7-9 and TRBJ1-2, with D tentatively TRBD1 (5 bases). In germline, CDR1 is SEHNR, CDR2 FQNEAQ (reference sequence). This CDR3 has 14 residues. The V and J ends lost 8 bases and 4 bases respectively, with 17 bases between them. The CDR3 nucleotides are TGTGCCAGCGTATTGGACGGGGGAAGCTATGGCTACACCTTC. Translated: CASVLDGGSYGYTF.

The chain recombines TRBV28 with TRBJ2-7, with D hard to call. Germline V gene data show CDR1 as MDHEN and CDR2 as SYDVKM. V was cut by 5 bases and J by 2 bases, with 7 bases left in between. The CDR3 consists of 12 residues. The CDR3 DNA sequence: TGTGCCAGCAGTCCCCTTGCCTACGAGCAGTACTTC. This codes for CASSPLAYEQYF.

The chain has TRBV5-1 and TRBJ2-1; 7 bases agree with TRBD2. Looked up from germline, CDR1 is SGHRS and CDR2 is YFSETQ. This CDR3 is built from 17 residues. V trimming: 0 bases; J trimming: 0 bases; junction bases outside the gene matches: 6. CDR3 nucleotide sequence: TGCGCCAGCAGCTTGGGGCTAGCGGCCAGCTCCTACAATGAGCAGTTCTTC. It specifies CASSLGLAASSYNEQFF.